The rows below give T cell receptor beta chains drawn from one sample of a study of T cell responses to AZD1222 COVID-19 vaccine. Clones were sequenced by immunoSEQ multiplex PCR, and TCRdb holds only the in-frame ones, with some missing. Of under 200,000 clones in the sample, approximately 90% were seen once. Sequenced here: peripheral blood, sampled 28 days after the second AZD1222 dose. The receptors derive from an adult who received the AZD1222 COVID-19 vaccine. Both conserved end residues are part of each CDR3. D genes are given only for firm matches. Where a row states a size, it is once, few, many or the class of an expanded clone; other rows omit it.

cdr3_length | d_call | j_call | v_call | clone_size | cdr3_aa | cdr3_nt
15 | NA | TRBJ2-7 | TRBV7-2 | NA | CASSLSSSASYEQYF | TGTGCCAGCAGCCTATCATCCTCCGCTTCCTACGAGCAGTACTTC
16 | NA | TRBJ2-7 | TRBV6-2/TRBV6-3 | NA | CASSYSRGDGTYEQYF | TGTGCCAGCAGTTACTCTCGCGGGGACGGCACCTACGAGCAGTACTTC
12 | NA | TRBJ2-1 | TRBV30 | NA | CAWSQGVGEQFF | TGTGCCTGGAGTCAGGGCGTAGGTGAGCAGTTCTTC
17 | TRBD2 | TRBJ2-3 | TRBV7-6 | NA | CASSRFGAGGPTDTQYF | TGTGCCAGCAGCCGGTTTGGGGCGGGAGGGCCGACAGATACGCAGTATTTT
15 | TRBD2 | TRBJ2-2 | TRBV5-4 | NA | CASSSPSGQTGELFF | TGTGCCAGCAGCTCCCCTAGCGGCCAGACCGGGGAGCTGTTTTTT
18 | NA | TRBJ2-6 | TRBV10-3 | NA | CAISESGVRISGANVLTF | TGTGCCATCAGTGAGTCGGGGGTTCGTATTTCTGGGGCCAACGTCCTGACTTTC
15 | NA | TRBJ2-7 | TRBV4-3 | NA | CASSQETTATYEQYF | TGCGCCAGCAGCCAAGAGACGACAGCTACCTACGAGCAGTACTTC
15 | NA | TRBJ1-3 | TRBV28 | NA | CASTLSSLPRDTIYF | TGTGCCAGCACCCTATCTTCGCTCCCACGGGACACCATATATTTT
14 | TRBD1 | TRBJ2-7 | TRBV7-8 | few | CASSGGQGAYEQYF | TGTGCCAGCAGCGGCGGACAGGGGGCCTACGAGCAGTACTTC
15 | NA | TRBJ1-5 | TRBV20-1 | NA | CSASKARDINQPQHF | TGCAGTGCTAGTAAAGCCCGGGACATTAATCAGCCCCAGCATTTT
10 | NA | TRBJ1-1 | TRBV6-5 | NA | CASRNTEAFF | TGTGCCAGCAGGAACACTGAAGCTTTCTTT
16 | TRBD2 | TRBJ2-2 | TRBV28 | once | CASSLSGRTLTGELFF | TGTGCCAGCAGTTTAAGCGGGAGGACCCTTACCGGGGAGCTGTTTTTT
17 | TRBD1 | TRBJ1-5 | TRBV6-1 | NA | CASSVRTGAGGNQPQHF | TGTGCCAGCAGTGTTAGGACAGGGGCCGGGGGAAATCAGCCCCAGCATTTT
14 | TRBD1 | TRBJ1-6 | TRBV7-2 | NA | CASSSDRGNSPLHF | TGTGCCAGCAGCTCGGACAGGGGAAATTCACCCCTCCACTTT
14 | TRBD1 | TRBJ2-3 | TRBV7-8 | NA | CASSPTGMLDTQYF | TGTGCCAGCAGCCCGACAGGGATGTTAGATACGCAGTATTTT
15 | NA | TRBJ1-3 | TRBV28 | NA | CASSFLGVSGNTIYF | TGTGCCAGCAGTTTTTTAGGGGTATCTGGAAACACCATATATTTT
18 | TRBD2 | TRBJ2-1 | TRBV7-9 | NA | CASSLASGSSGSYNEQFF | TGTGCCAGCAGCTTAGCGTCGGGGTCCAGCGGGAGCTACAATGAGCAGTTCTTC
18 | NA | TRBJ1-4 | TRBV28 | NA | CASSLSTPGFATNEKLFF | TGTGCCAGCAGTTTATCTACACCCGGGTTTGCAACTAATGAAAAACTGTTTTTT
13 | NA | TRBJ2-7 | TRBV7-2 | NA | CASSSRLGYEQYF | TGTGCCAGCAGCTCCCGACTAGGATACGAGCAGTACTTC
12 | TRBD2 | TRBJ2-5 | TRBV30 | NA | CAWAGGLETQYF | TGTGCCTGGGCGGGGGGGTTGGAGACCCAGTACTTC
12 | NA | TRBJ1-2 | TRBV9 | NA | CASSVRAYGYTF | TGTGCCAGCAGCGTCAGGGCCTATGGCTACACCTTC
15 | TRBD2 | TRBJ2-7 | TRBV10-1 | NA | CASSDRTSGYYEQYF | TGCGCCAGCAGTGACAGGACTAGCGGCTACTACGAGCAGTACTTC
13 | NA | TRBJ2-3 | TRBV6-2/TRBV6-3 | few | CASSYLPMGTQYF | TGTGCCAGCAGTTACCTTCCCATGGGTACGCAGTATTTT
12 | NA | TRBJ2-7 | TRBV30 | NA | CAWRLDKHEQYF | TGTGCCTGGAGGCTAGACAAACACGAGCAGTACTTC
16 | NA | TRBJ2-3 | TRBV3-1/TRBV3-2 | NA | CASSQTTRDRTDTQYF | TGTGCCAGCAGCCAAACGACAAGAGATCGCACAGATACGCAGTATTTT
18 | NA | TRBJ1-3 | TRBV28 | NA | CASSSWGQGRLRGNTIYF | TGTGCCAGCAGTTCATGGGGGCAGGGGAGATTGCGTGGAAACACCATATATTTT
14 | NA | TRBJ2-4 | TRBV19 | NA | CASSPTGVKNIQYF | TGTGCCAGTAGTCCGACCGGGGTCAAAAACATTCAGTACTTC
18 | TRBD1 | TRBJ1-4 | TRBV4-1 | NA | CASSQLQGGEITNEKLFF | TGCGCCAGCAGCCAACTACAGGGGGGCGAGATAACTAATGAAAAACTGTTTTTT
18 | NA | TRBJ2-6 | TRBV27 | NA | CASSTPPRVDSAPNVLTF | TGTGCCAGCTCTACCCCACCACGTGTCGATTCTGCGCCCAACGTCCTGACTTTC
15 | NA | TRBJ2-2 | TRBV5-1 | NA | CASSLAPGDHGELFF | TGCGCCAGCAGCTTGGCGCCAGGGGACCACGGGGAGCTGTTTTTT
15 | NA | TRBJ2-7 | TRBV6-5 | NA | CASSYSRLKPYEQYF | TGTGCCAGCAGTTACTCGAGACTTAAGCCCTACGAGCAGTACTTC
14 | NA | TRBJ1-1 | TRBV4-2 | NA | CASSQRGEGTEAFF | TGTGCCAGCAGCCAACGAGGGGAGGGCACTGAAGCTTTCTTT
14 | NA | TRBJ1-4 | TRBV6-5 | NA | CASRTRGDDEKLFF | TGTGCCAGCAGGACCCGGGGGGACGATGAAAAACTGTTTTTT
13 | TRBD1 | TRBJ1-1 | TRBV29-1 | NA | CSGRQGRNTEAFF | TGCAGCGGTCGACAGGGCCGAAACACTGAAGCTTTCTTT
17 | TRBD2 | TRBJ2-3 | TRBV7-2 | NA | CASSLLIAGGRTDTQYF | TGTGCCAGCAGCTTATTGATCGCGGGGGGCCGGACAGATACGCAGTATTTT
14 | NA | TRBJ2-2 | TRBV7-3 | NA | CASSLGSNTGELFF | TGTGCCAGCAGCTTAGGCTCGAACACCGGGGAGCTGTTTTTT
16 | TRBD1 | TRBJ1-1 | TRBV19 | NA | CASSMWGDRVVPEAFF | TGTGCCAGTAGTATGTGGGGGGACAGGGTTGTCCCTGAAGCTTTCTTT
14 | TRBD1 | TRBJ2-7 | TRBV5-1 | NA | CASSSGTGNYEQYF | TGCGCCAGCAGCTCCGGGACAGGGAATTACGAGCAGTACTTC
14 | NA | TRBJ1-1 | TRBV28 | NA | CASSLHRANTEAFF | TGTGCCAGCAGTTTACACAGGGCGAACACTGAAGCTTTCTTT
13 | NA | TRBJ1-2 | TRBV18 | NA | CASSNGGGSGYTF | TGTGCCAGCTCCAATGGGGGAGGTTCTGGCTACACCTTC
17 | TRBD1 | TRBJ2-6 | TRBV28 | NA | CASQQGLLFSGANVLTF | TGTGCCAGCCAACAGGGGTTGCTTTTCTCTGGGGCCAACGTCCTGACTTTC
15 | NA | TRBJ1-1 | TRBV6-5 | once | CASSLLGMANTEAFF | TGTGCCAGCAGTCTATTGGGTATGGCGAACACTGAAGCTTTCTTT
16 | NA | TRBJ1-3 | TRBV19 | NA | CASSIDPPGARDTIYF | TGTGCCAGTAGTATAGATCCTCCGGGGGCCAGGGACACCATATATTTT
12 | NA | TRBJ1-5 | TRBV28 | NA | CASSFAGQPQHF | TGTGCCAGCAGTTTTGCCGGGCAGCCCCAGCATTTT
16 | TRBD2 | TRBJ2-1 | TRBV7-2 | NA | CASSSGAGGPYNEQFF | TGTGCCAGCAGCTCCGGGGCGGGAGGGCCTTACAATGAGCAGTTCTTC
15 | NA | TRBJ1-4 | TRBV5-1 | few | CASSILGPDNEKLFF | TGCGCCAGCAGCATCCTGGGGCCGGATAATGAAAAACTGTTTTTT
15 | TRBD2 | TRBJ2-2 | TRBV4-2 | NA | CASSQAGGRTGELFF | TGTGCCAGCAGCCAAGCGGGAGGGCGGACCGGGGAGCTGTTTTTT
16 | NA | TRBJ2-7 | TRBV7-6 | NA | CASSLAGGQGNYEQYF | TGTGCCAGCAGCTTAGCGGGGGGTCAGGGGAATTACGAGCAGTACTTC
12 | NA | TRBJ2-7 | TRBV12-3/TRBV12-4 | NA | CASSFSSGEQYF | TGTGCCAGCAGTTTCAGCAGTGGCGAGCAGTACTTC
12 | NA | TRBJ1-4 | TRBV3-1/TRBV3-2 | NA | CASRSKEEKLFF | TGTGCCAGCAGGTCAAAGGAAGAAAAACTGTTTTTT
14 | NA | TRBJ2-7 | TRBV10-2 | NA | CASSPRAGTYEQYF | TGCGCCAGCAGCCCCAGGGCGGGAACCTACGAGCAGTACTTC
15 | NA | TRBJ2-1 | TRBV5-1 | NA | CASSLSPPSVNEQFF | TGCGCCAGCAGCTTATCACCACCGAGCGTAAATGAGCAGTTCTTC
14 | NA | TRBJ2-4 | TRBV7-3 | NA | CASAQEGGRNIQYF | TGTGCCAGCGCCCAAGAGGGAGGTAGAAACATTCAGTACTTC
14 | NA | TRBJ1-6 | TRBV28 | many | CASSLPADNSPLHF | TGTGCCAGCAGCCTCCCCGCGGATAATTCACCCCTCCACTTT
13 | NA | TRBJ2-7 | TRBV5-4 | NA | CASSRDSSSEQYF | TGTGCCAGCAGCAGGGACTCCTCTAGCGAGCAGTACTTC
14 | NA | TRBJ1-4 | TRBV7-2 | NA | CASSPANTNEKLFF | TGTGCCAGCAGCCCCGCTAATACTAATGAAAAACTGTTTTTT
12 | TRBD2 | TRBJ2-3 | TRBV29-1 | NA | CSATSGADTQYF | TGCAGCGCGACTAGCGGGGCAGATACGCAGTATTTT
17 | TRBD2 | TRBJ2-1 | TRBV7-6 | NA | CASSLMISGSSYNEQFF | TGTGCCAGCAGCTTAATGATTAGCGGGTCCTCCTACAATGAGCAGTTCTTC